This entry lists 8 T cell receptor beta chains sequenced from one sample in a study of blood T cell repertoires in COVID-19. Clones were read by immunoSEQ multiplex PCR, and TCRdb kept only the in-frame ones, dropping some. The top ten clones hold about 9.6% of a sample with around 190,000 clones, 86% of them seen once. The sample taken for sequencing was peripheral blood. These receptors came from a man aged 50 to 59 with active or convalescent COVID-19.

This chain joins TRBV6-5 and TRBJ1-1; 9 nucleotides line up with TRBD1. The CDR3 covers 16 residues. The germline CDR1 and CDR2 sequences are MNHEY and SVGAGI. Trimming removed 4 bases from V and 0 bases from J; junction bases left unmatched: 6. CDR3 amino acids: CASSSTGGFLNTEAFF. The CDR3 DNA sequence: TGTGCCAGCAGTTCGACAGGGGGATTCTTGAACACTGAAGCTTTCTTT.

The chain uses TRBV10-1 and TRBJ1-3, with D tentatively TRBD1 (6 bases). The CDR3 covers 14 residues. Deletions cut 6 bases from V and 8 bases from J, with 17 bases between. Germline loops: CDR1 WNHNN, CDR2 SYGVQD (reference sequence). CDR3 region: CASSRDTNADTIYF. In DNA, the CDR3 is TGCGCCAGCAGCCGGGACACCAATGCGGACACCATATATTTT.

V is TRBV11-2 and J is TRBJ1-1, with D unclear. V lost 0 bases, J lost 1 base, and 6 bases lay in between. CDR1 SGHAT and CDR2 FQNNGV come from the germline V gene. This CDR3 is built from 14 residues. The CDR3 reads CASSLDYRNTEAFF. CDR3 DNA: TGTGCCAGCAGCTTAGACTACAGGAACACTGAAGCTTTCTTT.

The CDR3 spells CASSLVQGKGTEAFF. The CDR3 bases are TGTGCCAGCAGCTTGGTACAGGGGAAGGGCACTGAAGCTTTCTTT. The rearrangement joins TRBV5-6 to TRBJ1-1; 7 bases align to TRBD1. The CDR3 covers 15 residues. Germline V lookup: CDR1 SGHDT, CDR2 YYEEEE. The J segment lost 4 bases and the V segment lost 0 bases, leaving 6 bases of the junction unmatched.

The V gene is TRBV5-1, the J gene TRBJ2-3; TRBD1 matches 9 bases. Germline V gene lookup returns CDR1 SGHRS and CDR2 YFSETQ. This CDR3 spans 17 amino acids. After removal of 0 bases from V and 0 bases from J, the junction contained 5 bases not matched to a gene. The CDR3 region has the DNA TGCGCCAGCAGCTTGGGGAGACAGGGGGGAAGCACAGATACGCAGTATTTT. It translates to CASSLGRQGGSTDTQYF.

J is TRBJ1-1 and V is TRBV9, with 7 bases identical to TRBD1. This CDR3 contains 13 residues. The trim removed 3 bases at V and 5 bases at J, leaving 4 bases unmatched. The germline V gene has CDR1 SGDLS and CDR2 YYNGEE. The chain's CDR3 is CASSARQGTEAFF. The CDR3 region has the DNA TGTGCCAGCAGCGCTAGACAGGGTACTGAAGCTTTCTTT. Drawing the rest from reference TRBV9 and TRBJ1-1, the complete variable domain is DSGVTQTPKHLITATGQRVTLRCSPRSGDLSVYWYQQSLDQGLQFLIQYYNGEERAKGNILERFSAQQFPDLHSELNLSSLELGDSALYFCASSARQGTEAFFGQGTRLTVV.

Notes on this clone: Other DNA sequences in this sample translate to the same CDR3. The V call is TRBV20-1, the J call TRBJ2-7; a possible D gene is TRBD1 (6 bases). The CDR3 spans 11 residues. CDR1 and CDR2 from the germline V gene are DFQATT and SNEGSKA (reference sequence). The germline V and J ends were trimmed by 5 bases and 4 bases, with 9 bases remaining between them. CDR3 sequence: CSARTEYEQYF. The CDR3 coding sequence is TGCAGTGCTCGGACAGAATACGAGCAGTACTTC.

As concerns this clone: A read error may account for a junction end that differs from germline. The V gene is TRBV29-1, the J gene TRBJ1-5, with TRBD1 matching over 8 bases. The germline V gene encodes CDR1 SQVTM and CDR2 ANQGSEA. The CDR3 runs 14 residues. For the CDR3, the DNA is TGCAGCGTAGTGACAGGGGATGGGAATCAACCCCAGCATTTT. It translates to CSVVTGDGNQPQHF.